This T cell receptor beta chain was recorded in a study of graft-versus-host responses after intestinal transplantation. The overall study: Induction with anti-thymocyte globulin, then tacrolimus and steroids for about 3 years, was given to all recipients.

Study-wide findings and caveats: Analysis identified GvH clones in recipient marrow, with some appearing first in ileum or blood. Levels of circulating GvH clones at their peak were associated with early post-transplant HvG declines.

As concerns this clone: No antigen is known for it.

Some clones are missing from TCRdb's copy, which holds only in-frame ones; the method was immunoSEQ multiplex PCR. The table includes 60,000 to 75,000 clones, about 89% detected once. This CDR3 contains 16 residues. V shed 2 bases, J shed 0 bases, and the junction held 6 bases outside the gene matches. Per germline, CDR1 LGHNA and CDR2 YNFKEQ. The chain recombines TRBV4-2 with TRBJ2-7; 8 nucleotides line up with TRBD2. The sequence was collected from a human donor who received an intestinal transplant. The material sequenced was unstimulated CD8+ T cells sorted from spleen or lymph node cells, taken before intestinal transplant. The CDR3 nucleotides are TGTGCCAGCAGCCAAAGTCTAGCGGGCAGCTCCTACGAGCAGTACTTC. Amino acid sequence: CASSQSLAGSSYEQYF.